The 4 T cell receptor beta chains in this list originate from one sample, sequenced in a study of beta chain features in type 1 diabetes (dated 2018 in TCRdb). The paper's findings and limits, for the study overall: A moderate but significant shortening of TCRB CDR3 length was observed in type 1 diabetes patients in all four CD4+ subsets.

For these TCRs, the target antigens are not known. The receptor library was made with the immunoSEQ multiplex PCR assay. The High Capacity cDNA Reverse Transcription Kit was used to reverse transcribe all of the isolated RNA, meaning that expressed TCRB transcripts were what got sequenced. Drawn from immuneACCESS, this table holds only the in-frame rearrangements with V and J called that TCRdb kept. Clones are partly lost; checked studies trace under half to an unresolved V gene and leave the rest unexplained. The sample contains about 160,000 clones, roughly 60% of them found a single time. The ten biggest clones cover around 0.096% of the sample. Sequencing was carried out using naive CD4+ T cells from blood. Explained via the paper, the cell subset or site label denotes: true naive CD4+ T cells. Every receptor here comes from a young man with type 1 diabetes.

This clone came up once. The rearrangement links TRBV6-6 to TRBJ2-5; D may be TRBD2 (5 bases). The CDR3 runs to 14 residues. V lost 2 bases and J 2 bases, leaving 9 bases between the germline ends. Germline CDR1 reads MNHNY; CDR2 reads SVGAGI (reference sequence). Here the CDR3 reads CASSYRLAQETQYF. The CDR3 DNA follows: TGTGCCAGCAGTTACCGCCTAGCTCAAGAGACCCAGTACTTC.

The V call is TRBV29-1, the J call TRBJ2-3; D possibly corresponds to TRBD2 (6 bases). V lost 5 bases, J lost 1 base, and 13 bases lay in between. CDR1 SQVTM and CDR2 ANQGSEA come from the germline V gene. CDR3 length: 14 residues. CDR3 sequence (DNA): TGCAGCGTTACCCGGGGGTACGGCACAGATACGCAGTATTTT. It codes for CSVTRGYGTDTQYF.

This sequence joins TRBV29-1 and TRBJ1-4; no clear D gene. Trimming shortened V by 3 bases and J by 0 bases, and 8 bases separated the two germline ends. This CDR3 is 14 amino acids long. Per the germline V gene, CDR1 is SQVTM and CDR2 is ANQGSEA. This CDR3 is CSVDGIATNEKLFF. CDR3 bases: TGCAGCGTTGATGGAATTGCAACTAATGAAAAACTGTTTTTT.

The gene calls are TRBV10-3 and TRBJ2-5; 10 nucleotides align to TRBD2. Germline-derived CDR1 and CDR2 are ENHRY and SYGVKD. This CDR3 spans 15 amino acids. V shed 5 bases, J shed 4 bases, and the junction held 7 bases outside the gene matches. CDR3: CAISLSGGAPETQYF. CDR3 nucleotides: TGTGCCATCAGTTTAAGCGGGGGGGCCCCAGAGACCCAGTACTTC.